This T cell receptor beta chain was identified in a study of chemoradiotherapy in HPV16-positive cancers. CDR3 length: 15 amino acids. From germline, CDR1 is LGHNA and CDR2 YSLEER. Trimming shortened V by 3 bases and J by 4 bases, and 14 bases separated the two germline ends. Using immunoSEQ multiplex PCR, the repertoire was profiled, and TCRdb retains in-frame clones only, with some absent. The repertoire includes about 1,200 clones, over 85% of them detected once, and about 5.7% sits in the top ten. The sample here was tumor tissue, taken from a patient who underwent chemoradiotherapy. This clonotype was obtained from a human donor with HPV-associated anogenital cancer. The genes are TRBV4-3 and TRBJ2-3; D might be TRBD1 (6 bases). CDR3 nucleotide sequence: TGCGCCAGCAGCCAGAACAGGGTTTCCGCAGATACGCAGTATTTT. Translation gives CASSQNRVSADTQYF.